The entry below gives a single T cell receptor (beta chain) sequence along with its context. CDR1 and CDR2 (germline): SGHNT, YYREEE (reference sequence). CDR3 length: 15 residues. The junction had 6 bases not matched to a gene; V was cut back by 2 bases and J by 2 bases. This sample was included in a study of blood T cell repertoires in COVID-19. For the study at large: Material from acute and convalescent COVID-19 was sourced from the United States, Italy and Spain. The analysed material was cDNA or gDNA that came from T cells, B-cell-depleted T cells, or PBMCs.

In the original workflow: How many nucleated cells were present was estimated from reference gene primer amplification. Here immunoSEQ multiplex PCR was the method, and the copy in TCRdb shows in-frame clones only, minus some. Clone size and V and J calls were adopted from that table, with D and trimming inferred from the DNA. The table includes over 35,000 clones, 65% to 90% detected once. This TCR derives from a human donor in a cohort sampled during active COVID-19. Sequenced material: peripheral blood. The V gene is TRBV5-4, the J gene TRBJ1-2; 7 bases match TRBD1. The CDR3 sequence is CASSLSGTENYGYTF. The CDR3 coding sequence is TGTGCCAGCAGCTTATCCGGGACAGAGAACTATGGCTACACCTTC.